This T cell receptor (beta chain) was retrieved from a study of cytotoxic CD8 clonotypes in ibrutinib-treated CLL. Study context: Response was recorded as partial in 25 or so patients and complete in 2; at median roughly 63 months, around 14 remained remitted and approximately twelve had progressed.

V lost 8 bases, J lost 6 bases, and 4 bases lay in between. CDR1 SQVTM and CDR2 ANQGSEA come from the germline V gene. The CDR3 has 8 residues. Assay: immunoSEQ multiplex PCR; the TCRdb copy retains only in-frame clones and omits some. The sample has approximately 300,000 clones; 70% to 80% are singletons. V is TRBV29-1 and J is TRBJ1-2; no definite D call. The sequence was collected from a human donor with chronic lymphocytic leukemia. The sample in question was PBMCs, obtained before ibrutinib treatment. This CDR3 is CSSDGYTF. In DNA form, the CDR3 reads TGCAGCTCAGATGGCTACACCTTC.